A single sample is the source of the 28 T cell receptor beta chains below, sequenced in a study of blood T cell repertoires in COVID-19. TCRdb's table, derived via immunoSEQ multiplex PCR, lists solely in-frame clones and lacks some. The table lists approximately 94,000 clones, 85% of them singletons. The specimen sequenced was peripheral blood. The source of these receptors is a man aged 50 to 59 with active or convalescent COVID-19.

The gene calls are TRBV4-1 and TRBJ2-5; 7 nucleotides align to TRBD2. CDR3 size: 17 residues. The germline V gene has CDR1 MGHRA and CDR2 YSYEKL. V was clipped by 0 bases and J by 7 bases; unmatched bases: 14. CDR3 amino acids: CASSQDFGTTAGVTQYF. The CDR3 nucleotides are TGCGCCAGCAGCCAAGATTTCGGGACTACCGCGGGTGTGACCCAGTACTTC.

The V call is TRBV11-2, the J call TRBJ2-1; D may be TRBD2 (5 bases). The germline V gene has CDR1 SGHAT and CDR2 FQNNGV. V was clipped by 6 bases and J by 8 bases, with 14 bases between them. This CDR3 spans 13 amino acids. The CDR3 sequence: CASSRELGDEQFF. The CDR3, as DNA: TGTGCCAGCAGTAGGGAGCTCGGGGATGAGCAGTTCTTC.

This sequence joins TRBV2 and TRBJ2-1; 15 bases are a match to TRBD2. The germline gives CDR1 SNHLY, CDR2 FYNNEI. The CDR3 loop spans 16 amino acids. V trimming: 4 bases; J trimming: 4 bases; junction bases outside the gene matches: 2. CDR3 bases: TGTGCCAGCAGTGGGGGGACTAGCGGGAGGTACAATGAGCAGTTCTTC. It translates to CASSGGTSGRYNEQFF.

The chain uses TRBV6-5 and TRBJ2-7, with 7 bases matching TRBD1. Unmatched junction bases numbered 5, after V lost 8 bases and J lost 1 base. CDR1 is MNHEY, CDR2 SVGAGI, per germline. The CDR3 is 13 residues long. Written as DNA, the CDR3 is TGTGCCAGCGCTCTACAGGGGTCCTACGAGCAGTACTTC. Translating it yields CASALQGSYEQYF.

This rearrangement joins TRBV7-8 to TRBJ2-5, with a possible D match to TRBD1 (6 bases). This CDR3 region has 12 residues. V dropped 5 bases and J dropped 3 bases, with 7 bases sitting between them. CDR1 and CDR2 from the germline V gene are SGHVS and FQNEAQ. CDR3 loop: CASSRQEETQYF. CDR3 coding DNA: TGTGCCAGCAGCAGACAGGAAGAGACCCAGTACTTC.

The V gene is TRBV27, the J gene TRBJ1-1, with 10 bases aligning to TRBD1. Unmatched junction bases numbered 12, after V lost 8 bases and J lost 0 bases. The germline V gene encodes CDR1 MNHEY and CDR2 SMNVEV (reference sequence). The CDR3 runs 17 residues. The CDR3 reads CASSLRTGGMLNTEAFF. CDR3 DNA sequence: TGTGCCAGCTCCCTACGGACAGGGGGGATGTTGAACACTGAAGCTTTCTTT.

The chain combines TRBV27 with TRBJ2-3; D perhaps matches TRBD1 (6 bases). The germline gives CDR1 MNHEY, CDR2 SMNVEV (reference sequence). The CDR3 loop spans 16 amino acids. Between the trimmed V and J ends, which lost 8 bases and 2 bases, there was a span of 20 bases. The CDR3 is CASQEIGTTLTDTQYF. CDR3 DNA sequence: TGTGCCAGCCAAGAAATCGGGACAACCCTCACAGATACGCAGTATTTT.

CDR3 in DNA: TGTGCCAGCCGGGAGAGCTCCTACAATGAGCAGTTCTTC. Its translation is CASRESSYNEQFF. The chain is built from TRBV2 and TRBJ2-1, with D perhaps matching TRBD2 (6 bases). The CDR3 totals 13 residues. Per germline, CDR1 SNHLY and CDR2 FYNNEI. Trimming stripped 8 bases from V and 0 bases from J, with 8 bases between.

V is TRBV5-5 and J is TRBJ2-7; TRBD1 matches at 7 bases. Germline CDR1 is SGHKS and CDR2 is YYEKEE (reference sequence). Germline trimming cut 3 bases from V and 5 bases from J; bases unmatched to any gene: 8. CDR3 length: 14 residues. CDR3 sequence reads: CASSSPGQPNEQYF. CDR3 DNA: TGTGCCAGCAGCTCGCCGGGACAGCCTAACGAGCAGTACTTC. The full variable domain, with the rest looked up from reference TRBV5-5 and TRBJ2-7, is DAGVTQSPTHLIKTRGQQVTLRCSPISGHKSVSWYQQVLGQGPQFIFQYYEKEERGRGNFPDRFSARQFPNYSSELNVNALLLGDSALYLCASSSPGQPNEQYFGPGTRLTVT.

This clone has more than one count but fewer than ten. CDR3 amino acids: CASSLENFGGNTIYF. The CDR3, as DNA: TGTGCCAGTAGCCTTGAGAATTTCGGTGGAAACACCATATATTTT. The chain links TRBV19 to TRBJ1-3; D is undetermined. The ends were cut back, 6 bases at V and 3 bases at J, with 15 bases in the middle. From germline, CDR1 is LNHDA and CDR2 SQIVND (reference sequence). The CDR3 length is 15 residues.

The chain couples TRBV25-1 to TRBJ2-2; weak D call: TRBD1 (6 bases). The CDR3 has 15 amino acids. The germline CDR1 and CDR2 sequences are MGHDK and SYGVNS. The germline V and J ends were trimmed by 1 base and 4 bases, with 10 bases remaining between them. The CDR3 DNA is TGTGCCAGCAGTGAATTTGGACAGCTCACCGGGGAGCTGTTTTTT. It yields the protein CASSEFGQLTGELFF.

The CDR3 here is CASSGDSLNTEAFF. The DNA for the CDR3 is TGTGCCAGTAGTGGGGACAGTTTGAACACTGAAGCTTTCTTT. This chain connects TRBV19 to TRBJ1-1; TRBD1 agrees at 7 bases. The germline V gene has CDR1 LNHDA and CDR2 SQIVND (reference sequence). CDR3 length: 14 amino acids. With V trimmed by 5 bases and J by 0 bases, 3 bases remained unmatched.

The chain links TRBV10-3 to TRBJ2-7, with a tentative D call TRBD2 (5 bases). From germline, CDR1 is ENHRY and CDR2 SYGVKD. This CDR3 region has 14 residues. Trimming took off 3 bases at V and 0 bases at J, with 9 bases between the two ends. The CDR3 spells CAISDNSGSYEQYF. The CDR3, as DNA: TGTGCCATCAGTGACAACAGCGGCTCCTACGAGCAGTACTTC.

This clone appeared a few times. The V gene is TRBV5-5, the J gene TRBJ1-5; 7 bases match TRBD1. This CDR3 is built from 13 residues. V dropped 5 bases and J dropped 5; count of bases not matched to a gene: 4. The germline CDR1 and CDR2 sequences are SGHKS and YYEKEE (reference sequence). CDR3 in amino acids: CASSRQGDQPQHF. The CDR3 DNA reads as TGTGCCAGCAGTCGACAGGGAGATCAGCCCCAGCATTTT.

The chain carries TRBV30 and TRBJ1-5; 7 nucleotides align to TRBD1. This CDR3 is built from 11 residues. Trimming removed 5 bases from V and 9 bases from J; junction bases left unmatched: 4. CDR1 is GTSNPN, CDR2 SVGIG, per germline (reference sequence). CDR3 sequence: CAWGQGGPQHF. The CDR3 nucleotides are TGTGCCTGGGGGCAGGGGGGGCCCCAGCATTTT.

This chain joins TRBV20-1 and TRBJ2-7; 7 bases agree with TRBD2. The V gene end was trimmed by 4 bases and the J gene end by 5 bases; junction bases not matched to a gene: 2. Germline V gene sequence: CDR1 DFQATT, CDR2 SNEGSKA (reference sequence). The CDR3 runs 11 residues. CDR3: CSAKAGHEQYF. In nucleotides, the CDR3 is TGCAGTGCTAAAGCGGGGCACGAGCAGTACTTC.

This clone was seen a single time. The chain links TRBV11-2 to TRBJ1-1; the match to TRBD1 covers 7 bases. From germline, CDR1 is SGHAT and CDR2 FQNNGV. V was pared by 1 base and J by 4 bases, with 0 bases of the junction left unmatched. The CDR3 spans 13 residues. The CDR3 region has the DNA TGTGCCAGCAGCTTAGCAGGGGGCACTGAAGCTTTCTTT. It yields the protein CASSLAGGTEAFF.

The CDR3 nucleotides are TGTGCCAGCAGCCTTTCGGTGGGAGGCTATGGCTACACCTTC. This encodes CASSLSVGGYGYTF. V gene TRBV28 combines with J gene TRBJ1-2; unclear D gene. The length of the CDR3 is 14 residues. The V end lost 6 bases, the J end lost 4 bases, and 15 bases lay between the germline ends. Germline loops: CDR1 MDHEN, CDR2 SYDVKM.

The chain combines TRBV18 with TRBJ1-3; D gene ambiguous. Germline values: CDR1 KGHSH, CDR2 LQKENI. Trimming shortened V by 5 bases and J by 8 bases, and 16 bases separated the two germline ends. This CDR3 region has 14 residues. The CDR3 coding sequence is TGTGCCAGCTCAGAGGGCCTAAGACCGGACACCATATATTTT. Translation gives CASSEGLRPDTIYF.

The V call is TRBV6-2 or TRBV6-3, the J call TRBJ1-3; D is unresolved. Germline CDR1 and CDR2: MNHEY and SVGEGT. V lost 2 bases to trimming and J lost 3 bases, with 11 bases between them. The CDR3 covers 15 residues. CDR3 sequence reads: CASSYRNSGGNTIYF. The CDR3 DNA reads TGTGCCAGCAGTTACCGAAATTCAGGTGGAAACACCATATATTTT.

The chain combines TRBV19 with TRBJ2-3; tentative D call: TRBD1 (6 bases). Germline lookup yields CDR1 LNHDA and CDR2 SQIVND (reference sequence). This CDR3 spans 15 amino acids. Trimming stripped 4 bases from V and 2 bases from J, with 13 bases between. As DNA, the CDR3 is TGTGCCAGTAGTAGCAACAGGGATTTCACAGATACGCAGTATTTT. Amino acid sequence: CASSSNRDFTDTQYF.

The rearrangement joins TRBV6-5 to TRBJ2-1; D may be TRBD2 (6 bases). The CDR3 is 15 residues long. Germline V gene sequence: CDR1 MNHEY, CDR2 SVGAGI. The germline V and J ends were trimmed by 6 bases and 8 bases, with 20 bases remaining between them. This CDR3 is CASRGSGPHRDEQFF. The CDR3 DNA reads TGTGCCAGCAGGGGTAGCGGCCCCCATCGGGATGAGCAGTTCTTC.

This clone was detected a few times. The V and J genes are TRBV7-9 and TRBJ1-5; TRBD1 aligns across 7 bases. The CDR3 sequence is 14 residues long. Germline CDR1 and CDR2: SEHNR and FQNEAQ (reference sequence). The V gene end was trimmed by 1 base and the J gene end by 6 bases; junction bases not matched to a gene: 3. DNA of the CDR3: TGTGCCAGCAGCTTAGAAGGGGGCGGTCAGCCCCAGCATTTT. Translating it yields CASSLEGGGQPQHF.

The chain has TRBV7-9 and TRBJ2-3; perhaps TRBD2 as D (6 bases). Trimming took 6 bases from V and 3 from J, leaving 19 bases between them. Per the germline V gene, CDR1 is SEHNR and CDR2 is FQNEAQ (reference sequence). CDR3 length: 16 amino acids. CDR3 sequence reads: CASSKTPGLVTDTQYF. CDR3 nucleotide sequence: TGTGCCAGCAGTAAAACTCCGGGACTCGTTACAGATACGCAGTATTTT. The variable domain in full, completed from reference TRBV7-9 and TRBJ2-3, reads DTGVSQNPRHKITKRGQNVTFRCDPISEHNRLYWYRQTLGQGPEFLTYFQNEAQLEKSRLLSDRFSAERPKGSFSTLEIQRTEQGDSAMYLCASSKTPGLVTDTQYFGPGTRLTVL.

The genes are TRBV7-8 and TRBJ2-1, with TRBD2 as a possible D gene (5 bases). Trimming stripped 5 bases from V and 8 bases from J, with 22 bases between. CDR1 SGHVS and CDR2 FQNEAQ come from the germline V gene. The CDR3 covers 16 residues. CDR3 nucleotide sequence: TGTGCCAGCAGCCCCCGCCCGAACGGGATTGGGGATGAGCAGTTCTTC. Amino acid sequence: CASSPRPNGIGDEQFF.

This clone was observed once. The chain recombines TRBV7-3 with TRBJ1-2; TRBD1 matches at 8 bases. Germline-derived CDR1 and CDR2 are SGHTA and FQGTGA. There are 14 residues in the CDR3. The V and J ends lost 11 bases and 5 bases, in that order; junction bases with no gene match: 13. The CDR3 nucleotides read TGTGCCGGATCAGCGGTGACAGGGGCTTATGGCTACACCTTC. Translation gives CAGSAVTGAYGYTF. The full variable domain, completed using reference TRBV7-3 and TRBJ1-2, is GAGVSQTPSNKVTEKGKYVELRCDPISGHTALYWYRQSLGQGPEFLIYFQGTGAADDSGLPNDRFFAVRPEGSVSTLKIQRTERGDSAVYLCAGSAVTGAYGYTFGSGTRLTVV.

In this sample, this clone turned up once. The chain carries TRBV7-2 and TRBJ2-2; tentative D call: TRBD2 (6 bases). The CDR3 length is 16 residues. With 4 bases removed from V and 7 bases from J, the gap between germline ends came to 19 bases. From germline, CDR1 is SGHTA and CDR2 FQGNSA. CDR3 residues: CASSSDLVGGLGELFF. CDR3 in DNA: TGTGCCAGCAGCTCAGACCTCGTTGGGGGACTCGGGGAGCTGTTTTTT.

The chain links TRBV27 to TRBJ2-5, with 7 bases identical to TRBD1. The length of the CDR3 is 16 residues. V was pared by 6 bases and J by 5 bases, with 15 bases of the junction left unmatched. Germline V gives CDR1 MNHEY, CDR2 SMNVEV (reference sequence). The CDR3 loop is CASSRKGQLHGETQYF. CDR3 nucleotides: TGTGCCAGCAGCCGAAAGGGACAGCTGCACGGGGAGACCCAGTACTTC.